This TCR beta chain was sequenced in a study of blood T cell repertoires in COVID-19. Trimming took 0 bases from V and 0 from J; bases not matched to a gene: 5. Germline CDR1 is SGDLS and CDR2 is YYNGEE. The CDR3 contains 17 residues. In the original workflow: The authors estimated nucleated cell counts from reference gene primer amplification. The method was immunoSEQ multiplex PCR; TCRdb's version includes in-frame clones alone and lacks a portion of them. That table gives V, J and clone size, and the DNA gave D and trimming. The data show under 20,000 clones, 85% to 90% seen once. The clonotype was recovered from a man between 60 and 75 years old with active COVID-19. The genes are TRBV9 and TRBJ2-7; TRBD2 matches at 11 bases. Sample: peripheral blood. The CDR3 loop is CASSVVASGRSSYEQYF. The CDR3 DNA reads TGTGCCAGCAGCGTAGTTGCTAGCGGGAGGAGCTCCTACGAGCAGTACTTC.